This TCR beta chain was sequenced in a study of blood T cell repertoires in COVID-19. This clone was seen a single time. V lost 3 bases and J 5 bases, leaving 11 bases between the germline ends. This CDR3 has 13 residues. Germline CDR1 and CDR2: KGHSH and LQKENI. Residents of about two dozen US areas, aged about 18 to 89 years, made up the participants. Two negative PCRs, clearance, or symptom resolution characterized the recovered Cohort 3 donors. The assay was immunoSEQ multiplex PCR, and TCRdb's table has in-frame clones only and misses some. In the table there are about 240,000 clones, approximately 90% of which are singletons.

The genes are TRBV18 and TRBJ2-7, with TRBD1 as a possible D gene (6 bases). The sequenced sample was PBMCs or T cells enriched from blood (not recorded which). This TCR was sampled from a woman aged 25-40 years who had recovered from COVID-19. In nucleotides, the CDR3 is TGTGCCAGCTCACCGACAGGTGCCCACGAGCAGTACTTC. Protein: CASSPTGAHEQYF.